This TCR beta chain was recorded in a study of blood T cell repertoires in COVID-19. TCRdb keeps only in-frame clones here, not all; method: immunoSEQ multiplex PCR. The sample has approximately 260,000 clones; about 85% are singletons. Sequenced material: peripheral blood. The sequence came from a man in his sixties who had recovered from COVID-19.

CDR3 DNA sequence: TGTGCCATCAGCCCAGGGGATTATGGCTACACCTTC. It encodes CAISPGDYGYTF. The chain has TRBV10-3 and TRBJ1-2, with D perhaps matching TRBD1 (6 bases). The V gene's germline CDR1 is ENHRY and CDR2 SYGVKD. V was cut by 6 bases and J by 5 bases, with 10 bases left in between. There are 12 residues in the CDR3.